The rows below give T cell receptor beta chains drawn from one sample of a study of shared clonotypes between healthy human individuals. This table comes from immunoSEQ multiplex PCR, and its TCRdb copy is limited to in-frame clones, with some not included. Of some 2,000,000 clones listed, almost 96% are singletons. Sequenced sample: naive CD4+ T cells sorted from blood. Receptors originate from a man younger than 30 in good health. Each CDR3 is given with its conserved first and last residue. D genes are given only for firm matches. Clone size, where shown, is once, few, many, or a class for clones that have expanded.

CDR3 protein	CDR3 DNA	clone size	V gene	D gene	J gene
CASSSTGTEAFF	TGTGCCAGCAGTTCGACAGGGACTGAAGCTTTCTTT	NA	TRBV6-5	TRBD1	TRBJ1-1
CASRKQGTPYNEQFF	TGTGCCAGCAGGAAACAGGGGACTCCCTACAATGAGCAGTTCTTC	NA	TRBV6-5	NA	TRBJ2-1
CASSAPLGGRGQDYGYTF	TGTGCCAGCAGTGCCCCACTAGGTGGCAGGGGGCAAGACTATGGCTACACCTTC	NA	TRBV25-1	TRBD1	TRBJ1-2
CASSYSQGKTAYEQYF	TGCGCCAGCAGCTACTCACAGGGAAAAACGGCCTACGAGCAGTACTTC	NA	TRBV5-1	NA	TRBJ2-7
CASSVHEQYF	TGTGCCAGCAGCGTACACGAGCAGTACTTC	NA	TRBV28	NA	TRBJ2-7
CATNRRTSTTPEAFF	TGTGCCACCAACAGAAGGACGTCGACAACTCCTGAAGCTTTCTTT	NA	TRBV28	NA	TRBJ1-1
CASSFTGDFSYEQYF	TGTGCCAGCAGCTTTACGGGTGATTTCTCCTACGAGCAGTACTTC	NA	TRBV11-2	NA	TRBJ2-7
CASRTGVGTDTQYF	TGTGCCAGCAGGACTGGAGTCGGCACAGATACGCAGTATTTT	once	TRBV6-1	NA	TRBJ2-3
CASSLEGRSSGNTIYF	TGCGCCAGCAGCTTGGAAGGCAGAAGCTCTGGAAACACCATATATTTT	NA	TRBV5-1	NA	TRBJ1-3
CATRAAGADGELFF	TGTGCCACTCGGGCAGCGGGGGCGGACGGGGAGCTGTTTTTT	NA	TRBV27	TRBD2	TRBJ2-2
CSGWAVDEQYF	TGCAGCGGATGGGCGGTGGACGAGCAGTACTTC	NA	TRBV29-1	NA	TRBJ2-7
CASSQVGYPGDTQYF	TGCGCCAGCAGCCAAGTAGGGTACCCGGGAGATACGCAGTATTTT	NA	TRBV4-3	NA	TRBJ2-3
CASSQGNWAQETQYF	TGTGCCAGCAGCCAAGGAAACTGGGCACAAGAGACCCAGTACTTC	NA	TRBV14	NA	TRBJ2-5
CASGLVLGEGQETQYF	TGTGCTAGTGGTTTGGTACTTGGTGAAGGACAAGAGACCCAGTACTTC	NA	TRBV12-5	NA	TRBJ2-5
CASSYSGTASYEQYF	TGTGCCAGCAGTTACTCGGGGACAGCATCCTACGAGCAGTACTTC	NA	TRBV6-5	TRBD1	TRBJ2-7
CASSPGPNYGYTF	TGTGCCAGCAGCCCCGGGCCTAACTATGGCTACACCTTC	NA	TRBV7-3	NA	TRBJ1-2
CASHKTGTWGYEQYF	TGTGCCAGCCATAAAACAGGGACCTGGGGATACGAGCAGTACTTC	NA	TRBV6-1	NA	TRBJ2-7
CASNYFWTGDTGELFF	TGTGCCAGCAATTACTTCTGGACAGGGGACACCGGGGAGCTGTTTTTT	NA	TRBV6-5	TRBD1	TRBJ2-2
CASSLGFGVYEQYF	TGCGCCAGCAGCTTGGGATTTGGAGTATACGAGCAGTACTTC	NA	TRBV5-1	NA	TRBJ2-7
CASSSQGNTGELFF	TGTGCCAGCAGTTCCCAGGGGAACACCGGGGAGCTGTTTTTT	NA	TRBV7-8	NA	TRBJ2-2
CASGEQGTGNTIYF	TGTGCCAGCGGGGAACAGGGGACGGGAAACACCATATATTTT	few	TRBV2	TRBD1	TRBJ1-3
CASGLGLADTGELFF	TGTGCTAGTGGTTTGGGACTAGCGGACACCGGGGAGCTGTTTTTT	NA	TRBV12-5	TRBD2	TRBJ2-2
CASSPRSPGGYNSPLHF	TGTGCCAGCAGCCCAAGGAGTCCAGGGGGGTATAATTCACCCCTCCACTTT	NA	TRBV14	TRBD1	TRBJ1-6
CASSQGLAGGKSYEQYF	TGCGCCAGCAGCCAGGGACTAGCGGGAGGGAAATCCTACGAGCAGTACTTC	NA	TRBV4-1	TRBD2	TRBJ2-7
CASSPQQGLNTEAFF	TGTGCCAGCAGCCCCCAACAGGGCCTGAACACTGAAGCTTTCTTT	NA	TRBV5-4	NA	TRBJ1-1
CASSLSYAPYEQYF	TGTGCCAGCAGCTTGAGTTACGCCCCCTACGAGCAGTACTTC	NA	TRBV5-6	NA	TRBJ2-7
CASSEGQGMNTEAFF	TGTGCCAGCAGTGAGGGACAGGGGATGAACACTGAAGCTTTCTTT	NA	TRBV2	TRBD1	TRBJ1-1
CASSKPGQGFYEQYF	TGTGCCAGCAGCAAGCCGGGACAGGGTTTCTACGAGCAGTACTTC	NA	TRBV7-9	TRBD1	TRBJ2-7
CAWSVRPGLALASEQYF	TGTGCCTGGAGTGTTCGCCCCGGACTAGCGCTTGCCTCCGAGCAGTACTTC	NA	TRBV30	TRBD2	TRBJ2-7
CASSLGTSGSYEQYF	TGCGCCAGCAGCTTAGGGACTAGCGGGAGTTACGAGCAGTACTTC	NA	TRBV5-1	TRBD2	TRBJ2-7
CVTVRTANTGYTF	TGTGTTACAGTCCGGACAGCCAACACTGGCTACACCTTC	NA	TRBV13	NA	TRBJ1-2
CAISALVVETQYF	TGTGCCATCAGTGCCCTAGTAGTGGAGACCCAGTACTTC	once	TRBV10-3	NA	TRBJ2-5
CASSSRANTEAFF	TGTGCCAGCAGTTCGCGGGCGAACACTGAAGCTTTCTTT	once	TRBV6-5	NA	TRBJ1-1
CASSLVAGGTGELFF	TGTGCCAGCAGCTTAGTGGCAGGGGGCACCGGGGAGCTGTTTTTT	once	TRBV7-9	TRBD1	TRBJ2-2